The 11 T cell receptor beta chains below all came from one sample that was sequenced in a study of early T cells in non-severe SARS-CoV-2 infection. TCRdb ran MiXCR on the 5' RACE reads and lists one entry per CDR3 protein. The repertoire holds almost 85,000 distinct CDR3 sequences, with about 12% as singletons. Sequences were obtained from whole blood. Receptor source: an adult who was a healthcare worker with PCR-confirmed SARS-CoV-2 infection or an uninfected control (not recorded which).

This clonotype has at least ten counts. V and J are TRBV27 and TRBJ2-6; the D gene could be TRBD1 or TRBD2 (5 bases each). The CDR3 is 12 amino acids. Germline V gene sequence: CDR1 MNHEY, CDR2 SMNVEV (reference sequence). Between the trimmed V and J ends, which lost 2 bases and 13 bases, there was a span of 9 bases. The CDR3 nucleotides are TGTGCCAGCAGTTTAAGGGGCGGGGTCCTGACTTTC. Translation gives CASSLRGGVLTF.

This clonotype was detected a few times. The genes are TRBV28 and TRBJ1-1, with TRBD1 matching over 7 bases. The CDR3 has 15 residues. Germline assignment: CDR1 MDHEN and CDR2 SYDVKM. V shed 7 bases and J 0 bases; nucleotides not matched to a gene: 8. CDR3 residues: CASTLTGTVNTEAFF. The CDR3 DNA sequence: TGTGCCAGCACCCTTACCGGGACAGTGAACACTGAAGCTTTCTTT.

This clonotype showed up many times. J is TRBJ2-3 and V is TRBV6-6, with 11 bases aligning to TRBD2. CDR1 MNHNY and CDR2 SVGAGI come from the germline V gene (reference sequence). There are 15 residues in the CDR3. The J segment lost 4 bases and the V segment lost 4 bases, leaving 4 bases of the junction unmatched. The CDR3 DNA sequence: TGTGCCAGCAGTTTAGCGGGAGGGGGCCCAGATACGCAGTATTTT. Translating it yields CASSLAGGGPDTQYF.

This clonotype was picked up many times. CDR3 in DNA: TGCAGTGCTCGAGTCGGCAACACTGAAGCTTTCTTT. Residues: CSARVGNTEAFF. This chain uses TRBV20-1 with TRBJ1-1; D is uncertain. Germline-derived CDR1 and CDR2 are DFQATT and SNEGSKA (reference sequence). There are 12 residues in the CDR3. The ends were cut back, 5 bases at V and 2 bases at J, with 9 bases in the middle.

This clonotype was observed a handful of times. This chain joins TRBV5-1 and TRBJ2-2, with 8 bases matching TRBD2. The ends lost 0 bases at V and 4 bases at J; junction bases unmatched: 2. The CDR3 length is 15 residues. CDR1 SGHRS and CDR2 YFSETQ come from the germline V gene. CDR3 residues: CASSLDSGATGELFF. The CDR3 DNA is TGCGCCAGCAGCTTGGATAGCGGGGCCACCGGGGAGCTGTTTTTT.

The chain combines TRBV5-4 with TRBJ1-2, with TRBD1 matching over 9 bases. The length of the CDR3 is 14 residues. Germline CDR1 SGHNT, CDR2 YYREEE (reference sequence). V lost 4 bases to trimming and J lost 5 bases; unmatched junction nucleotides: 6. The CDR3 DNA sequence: TGTGCCAGCAGCCAAGGGACAGGGTTTTATGGCTACACCTTC. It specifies CASSQGTGFYGYTF.

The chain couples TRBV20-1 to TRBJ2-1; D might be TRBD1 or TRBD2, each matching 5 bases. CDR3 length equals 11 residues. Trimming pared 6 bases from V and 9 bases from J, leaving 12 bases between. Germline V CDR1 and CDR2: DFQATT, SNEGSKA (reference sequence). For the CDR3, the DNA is TGCAGTGCCCGTTGGGGGACTGAGCAGTTCTTC. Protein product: CSARWGTEQFF.

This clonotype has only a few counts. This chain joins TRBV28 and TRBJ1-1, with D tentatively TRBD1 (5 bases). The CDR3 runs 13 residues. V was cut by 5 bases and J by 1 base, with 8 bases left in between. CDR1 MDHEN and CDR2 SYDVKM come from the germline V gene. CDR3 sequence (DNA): TGTGCCAGCAGTATGGGGGGGAACACTGAAGCTTTCTTT. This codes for CASSMGGNTEAFF.

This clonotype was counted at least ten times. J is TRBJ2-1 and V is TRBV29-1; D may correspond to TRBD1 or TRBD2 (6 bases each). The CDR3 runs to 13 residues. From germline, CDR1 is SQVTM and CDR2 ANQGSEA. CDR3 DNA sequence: TGCACCTCCACAGGGACTGGCTGGGATGAGCAGTTCTTC. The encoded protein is CTSTGTGWDEQFF.

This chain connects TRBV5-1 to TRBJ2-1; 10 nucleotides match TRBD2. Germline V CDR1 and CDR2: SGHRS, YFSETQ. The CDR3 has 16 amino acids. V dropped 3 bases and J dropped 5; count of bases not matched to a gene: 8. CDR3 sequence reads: CASSWGAGGFHNEQFF. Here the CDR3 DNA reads TGCGCCAGCAGCTGGGGAGCGGGAGGGTTCCACAATGAGCAGTTCTTC.

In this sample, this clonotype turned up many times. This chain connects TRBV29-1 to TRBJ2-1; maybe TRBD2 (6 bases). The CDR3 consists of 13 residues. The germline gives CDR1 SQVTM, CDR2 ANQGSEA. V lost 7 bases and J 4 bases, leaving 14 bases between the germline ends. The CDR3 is CSAALALYNEQFF. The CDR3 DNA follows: TGCAGCGCCGCACTAGCCCTATACAATGAGCAGTTCTTC.